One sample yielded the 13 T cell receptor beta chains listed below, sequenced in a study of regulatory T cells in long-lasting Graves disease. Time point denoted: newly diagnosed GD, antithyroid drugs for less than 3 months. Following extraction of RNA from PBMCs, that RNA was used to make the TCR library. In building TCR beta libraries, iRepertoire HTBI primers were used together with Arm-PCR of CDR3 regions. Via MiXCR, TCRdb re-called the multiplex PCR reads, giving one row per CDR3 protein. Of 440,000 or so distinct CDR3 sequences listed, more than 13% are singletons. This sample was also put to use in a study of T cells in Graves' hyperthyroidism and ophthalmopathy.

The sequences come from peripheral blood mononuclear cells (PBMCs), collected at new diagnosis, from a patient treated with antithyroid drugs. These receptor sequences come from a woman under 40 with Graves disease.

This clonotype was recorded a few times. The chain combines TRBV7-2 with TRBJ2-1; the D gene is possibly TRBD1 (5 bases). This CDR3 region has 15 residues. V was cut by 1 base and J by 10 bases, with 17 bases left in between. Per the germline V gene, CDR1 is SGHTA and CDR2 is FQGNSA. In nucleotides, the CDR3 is TGTGCCAGCAGCTTAGTTCTTGGTGGACAATGGGAGCAGTTCTTC. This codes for CASSLVLGGQWEQFF.

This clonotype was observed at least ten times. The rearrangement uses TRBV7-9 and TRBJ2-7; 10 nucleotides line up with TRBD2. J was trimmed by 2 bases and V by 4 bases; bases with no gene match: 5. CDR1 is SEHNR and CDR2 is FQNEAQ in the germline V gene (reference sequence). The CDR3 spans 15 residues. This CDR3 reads CASSSEREGPYEQYF. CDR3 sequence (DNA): TGTGCCAGCAGCTCCGAGCGGGAGGGCCCCTACGAGCAGTACTTC.

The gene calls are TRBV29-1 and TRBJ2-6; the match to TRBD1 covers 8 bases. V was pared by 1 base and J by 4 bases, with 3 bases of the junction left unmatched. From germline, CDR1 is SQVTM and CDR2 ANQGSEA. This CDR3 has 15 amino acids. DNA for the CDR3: TGCAGCGTTGAAGGTGGGGACAGGGGGGCCAACGTCCTGACTTTC. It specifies CSVEGGDRGANVLTF.

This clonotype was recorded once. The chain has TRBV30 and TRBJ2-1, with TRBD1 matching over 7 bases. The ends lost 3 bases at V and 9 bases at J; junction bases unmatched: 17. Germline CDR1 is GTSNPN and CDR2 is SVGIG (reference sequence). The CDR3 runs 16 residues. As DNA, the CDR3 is TGTGCCTGGAGCGCACTTCTAGTTACAGGGGAACGTGAGCAGTTCTTC. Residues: CAWSALLVTGEREQFF. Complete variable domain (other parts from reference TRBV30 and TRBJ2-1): SQTIHQWPATLVQPVGSPLSLECTVEGTSNPNLYWYRQAAGRGLQLLFYSVGIGQISSEVPQNLSASRPQDRQFILSSKKLLLSDSGFYLCAWSALLVTGEREQFFGPGTRLTVL.

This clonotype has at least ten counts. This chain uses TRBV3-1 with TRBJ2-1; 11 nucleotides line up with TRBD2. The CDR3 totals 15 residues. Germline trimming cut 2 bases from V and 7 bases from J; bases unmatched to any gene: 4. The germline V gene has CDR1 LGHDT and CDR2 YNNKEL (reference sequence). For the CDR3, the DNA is TGTGCCAGCAGCCAAACTAGCGGGAGTCATAATGAGCAGTTCTTC. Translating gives CASSQTSGSHNEQFF.

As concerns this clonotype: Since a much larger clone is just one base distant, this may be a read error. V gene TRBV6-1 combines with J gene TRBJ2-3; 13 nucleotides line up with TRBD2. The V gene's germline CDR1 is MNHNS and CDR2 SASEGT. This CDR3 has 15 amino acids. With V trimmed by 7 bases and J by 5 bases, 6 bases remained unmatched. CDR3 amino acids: CASIRLAGGQDTQYF. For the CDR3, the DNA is TGTGCCAGCATTAGACTAGCGGGAGGTCAAGATACGCAGTATTTT.

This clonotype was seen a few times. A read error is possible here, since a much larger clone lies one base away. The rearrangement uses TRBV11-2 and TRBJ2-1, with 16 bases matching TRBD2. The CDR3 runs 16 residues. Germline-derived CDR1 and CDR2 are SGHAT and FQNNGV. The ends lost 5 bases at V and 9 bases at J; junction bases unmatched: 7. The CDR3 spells CASSGGLAGGPGEQFF. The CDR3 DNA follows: TGTGCCAGCAGCGGGGGACTAGCGGGAGGGCCGGGTGAGCAGTTCTTC.

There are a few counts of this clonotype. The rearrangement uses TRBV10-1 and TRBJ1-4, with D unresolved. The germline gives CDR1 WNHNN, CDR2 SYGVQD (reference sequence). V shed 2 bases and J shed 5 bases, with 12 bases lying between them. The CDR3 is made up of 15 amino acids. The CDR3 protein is CASSEERGINEKLFF. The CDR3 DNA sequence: TGCGCCAGCAGTGAGGAGCGAGGTATCAATGAAAAACTGTTTTTT.

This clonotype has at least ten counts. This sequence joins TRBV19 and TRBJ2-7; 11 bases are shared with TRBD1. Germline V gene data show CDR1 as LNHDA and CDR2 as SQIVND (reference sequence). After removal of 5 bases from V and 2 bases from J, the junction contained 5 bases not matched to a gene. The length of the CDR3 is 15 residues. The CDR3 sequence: CASSGRTGGTYEQYF. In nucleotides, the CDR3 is TGTGCCAGTAGTGGACGGACAGGGGGCACCTACGAGCAGTACTTC.

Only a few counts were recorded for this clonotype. The CDR3 here is CASSYSSAGVIEQYF. The CDR3 DNA follows: TGTGCCAGCAGTTACTCCTCAGCGGGAGTCATCGAGCAGTACTTC. The V and J genes are TRBV6-5 and TRBJ2-7, with 8 bases aligning to TRBD2. V dropped 0 bases and J dropped 6; count of bases not matched to a gene: 7. The CDR3 consists of 15 residues. From germline, CDR1 is MNHEY and CDR2 SVGAGI.

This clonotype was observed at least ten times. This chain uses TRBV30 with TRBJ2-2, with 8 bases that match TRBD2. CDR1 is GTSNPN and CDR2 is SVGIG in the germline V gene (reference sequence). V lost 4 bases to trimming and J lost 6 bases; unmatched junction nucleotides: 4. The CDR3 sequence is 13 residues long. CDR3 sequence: CAWNGRVAGELFF. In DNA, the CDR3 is TGTGCCTGGAACGGGAGGGTCGCCGGGGAGCTGTTTTTT.

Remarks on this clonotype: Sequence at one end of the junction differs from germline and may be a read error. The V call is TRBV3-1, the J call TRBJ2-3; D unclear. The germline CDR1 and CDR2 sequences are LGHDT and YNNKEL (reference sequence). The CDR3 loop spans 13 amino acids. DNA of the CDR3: TGTGCCAGCAGCCAAGGGGGATCAGATGCGCAGTATTTT. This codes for CASSQGGSDAQYF.

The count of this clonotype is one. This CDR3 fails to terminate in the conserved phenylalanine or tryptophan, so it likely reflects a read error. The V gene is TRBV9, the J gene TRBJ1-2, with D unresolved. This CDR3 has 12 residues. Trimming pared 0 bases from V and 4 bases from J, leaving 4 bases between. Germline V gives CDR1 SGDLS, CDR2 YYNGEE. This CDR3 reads CASSVDRYGYTL. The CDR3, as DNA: TGTGCCAGCAGCGTAGATCGCTATGGCTACACCCTC.